Listed here are 27 T cell receptor beta chains from one sample, sequenced in a study of identifying expanded T cells in peripheral blood (dated by TCRdb to about 2019). Libraries were built with the immunoSEQ multiplex PCR assay. TCRdb holds this immuneACCESS table with in-frame rearrangements only. Some clones are missing; in checked studies, unresolved V genes explain under half, and the rest has no known cause. In this sample the table shows 90,000 to 100,000 clones, almost 90% of which occur a single time. Around 4.3% of the sample belongs to the ten largest clones. The sample was blood. These receptors originate from a person aged 18 to 75 in good health.

The chain links TRBV5-5 to TRBJ2-1, with 9 bases matching TRBD2. The junction had 17 bases not matched to a gene; V was cut back by 4 bases and J by 6 bases. Germline CDR1 is SGHKS and CDR2 is YYEKEE (reference sequence). This CDR3 comprises 18 residues. The CDR3 DNA reads as TGTGCCAGCAGCCAAGTCTCTAGCGGGAAGGAGATCACCAATGAGCAGTTCTTC. The encoded protein is CASSQVSSGKEITNEQFF.

This clone showed up just once. CDR3 nucleotides: TGTGCCAGCAGAACCGGGATCGCGGCTGAAGAGCAGTACTTC. Protein sequence: CASRTGIAAEEQYF. The J gene is TRBJ2-7, the V gene TRBV6-6; weak D call: TRBD2 (5 bases). Germline CDR1 is MNHNY and CDR2 is SVGAGI (reference sequence). V was shortened by 6 bases and J by 7 bases, with 19 bases between the two germline ends. CDR3 size: 14 residues.

The genes are TRBV5-1 and TRBJ2-7; 7 bases map to TRBD1. Germline loops: CDR1 SGHRS, CDR2 YFSETQ. V dropped 4 bases and J dropped 1; count of bases not matched to a gene: 2. This CDR3 contains 13 residues. The CDR3 protein is CASSPQGSYEQYF. The CDR3 DNA reads TGCGCCAGCAGCCCACAGGGGTCCTACGAGCAGTACTTC.

This clone has just one count. The V call is TRBV7-9, the J call TRBJ2-7; D not resolved. CDR1 and CDR2 (germline): SEHNR, FQNEAQ (reference sequence). Trimming shortened V by 4 bases and J by 3 bases, and 4 bases separated the two germline ends. The CDR3 is 11 amino acids. The CDR3 nucleotides read TGTGCCAGCAGCTCTTACTACGAGCAGTACTTC. Its translation is CASSSYYEQYF. Based on the CDR3 plus reference TRBV7-9 and TRBJ2-7, the full variable domain is DTGVSQNPRHKITKRGQNVTFRCDPISEHNRLYWYRQTLGQGPEFLTYFQNEAQLEKSRLLSDRFSAERPKGSFSTLEIQRTEQGDSAMYLCASSSYYEQYFGPGTRLTVT.

The chain combines TRBV5-6 with TRBJ2-7; 9 bases are a match to TRBD2. V shed 2 bases, J shed 12 bases, and the junction held 6 bases outside the gene matches. CDR1 is SGHDT, CDR2 YYEEEE, per germline. CDR3 length: 12 residues. CDR3 nucleotides: TGTGCCAGCAGCTTTCTGGCGGGGGGGCCGTACTTC. Protein: CASSFLAGGPYF.

This clone has just a few counts. The chain carries TRBV6-4 and TRBJ2-1; 11 bases fit TRBD2. This CDR3 has 14 amino acids. V lost 3 bases to trimming and J lost 6 bases; unmatched junction nucleotides: 1. From germline, CDR1 is MRHNA and CDR2 SNTAGT. The CDR3 DNA sequence: TGTGCCAGCAGTGATAGCGGGGGGGCCAATGAGCAGTTCTTC. It is translated as CASSDSGGANEQFF.

The V and J genes are TRBV7-8 and TRBJ2-3; weak D call: TRBD1 (5 bases). V dropped 5 bases and J dropped 0 bases, with 15 bases sitting between them. The CDR3 is 16 residues long. The germline gives CDR1 SGHVS, CDR2 FQNEAQ. The CDR3 DNA sequence: TGTGCCAGCAGCGCCGTCGACAGAGGTAGCACAGATACGCAGTATTTT. It encodes CASSAVDRGSTDTQYF. The entire variable domain, with the rest obtained from reference TRBV7-8 and TRBJ2-3, is as follows: GAGVSQSPRYKVAKRGQDVALRCDPISGHVSLFWYQQALGQGPEFLTYFQNEAQLDKSGLPSDRFFAERPEGSVSTLKIQRTQQEDSAVYLCASSAVDRGSTDTQYFGPGTRLTVL.

The chain has TRBV7-9 and TRBJ1-4, with 10 bases matching TRBD1. This CDR3 region has 16 residues. V gave up 5 bases and J gave up 8 bases; unmatched junction bases: 11. The germline CDR1 and CDR2 sequences are SEHNR and FQNEAQ (reference sequence). CDR3 bases: TGTGCCAGCAGCCAACGGGAGGGACAGGGGCAGGAAAAACTGTTTTTT. Amino acids: CASSQREGQGQEKLFF. The variable domain in full, completed from reference TRBV7-9 and TRBJ1-4, reads DTGVSQNPRHKITKRGQNVTFRCDPISEHNRLYWYRQTLGQGPEFLTYFQNEAQLEKSRLLSDRFSAERPKGSFSTLEIQRTEQGDSAMYLCASSQREGQGQEKLFFGSGTQLSVL.

The chain is built from TRBV7-6 and TRBJ2-7, with D tentatively TRBD1 (6 bases). The CDR3 has 12 residues. Germline lookup yields CDR1 SGHVS and CDR2 FNYEAQ. V lost 5 bases, J lost 3 bases, and 8 bases lay in between. CDR3 region: CASSGDNYEQYF. The CDR3, as DNA: TGTGCCAGCAGCGGGGACAACTACGAGCAGTACTTC.

As to this clone: It may be a read error: a sequence one base away is much more abundant. The sample carries other DNA sequences with the same CDR3. The gene calls are TRBV2 and TRBJ2-7; D gene uncertain. Germline-derived CDR1 and CDR2 are SNHLY and FYNNEI. V was cut by 8 bases and J by 3 bases, with 5 bases left in between. The CDR3 has 10 residues. CDR3 bases: TGTGCCAGCGGGAACTACGAGCAGTACTTC. Translation gives CASGNYEQYF.

The V call is TRBV5-1, the J call TRBJ2-6; D is ambiguous. The CDR3 totals 14 residues. The germline CDR1 and CDR2 sequences are SGHRS and YFSETQ. Between the trimmed V and J ends, which lost 7 bases and 0 bases, there was a span of 8 bases. CDR3 sequence (DNA): TGCGCCAGCGATCCGGGCTCTGGGGCCAACGTCCTGACTTTC. It codes for CASDPGSGANVLTF. The full variable domain, rest sourced from reference TRBV5-1 and TRBJ2-6, is KAGVTQTPRYLIKTRGQQVTLSCSPISGHRSVSWYQQTPGQGLQFLFEYFSETQRNKGNFPGRFSGRQFSNSRSEMNVSTLELGDSALYLCASDPGSGANVLTFGAGSRLTVL.

The rearrangement uses TRBV5-4 and TRBJ2-3; D is ambiguous. V lost 6 bases and J lost 0, with 11 bases in between. The CDR3 is made up of 14 amino acids. Per the germline V gene, CDR1 is SGHNT and CDR2 is YYREEE (reference sequence). The CDR3 is CASMPDTSTDTQYF. The DNA for the CDR3 is TGTGCCAGCATGCCCGATACTAGCACAGATACGCAGTATTTT.

The V and J genes are TRBV19 and TRBJ2-5; D gene ambiguous. The V end lost 8 bases, the J end lost 3 bases, and 7 bases lay between the germline ends. The CDR3 consists of 11 residues. The germline V gene encodes CDR1 LNHDA and CDR2 SQIVND (reference sequence). The CDR3 here is CASQAEETQYF. The CDR3 DNA is TGTGCCAGTCAAGCCGAAGAGACCCAGTACTTC.

This clone was seen only once. V usage is TRBV5-1 and J usage is TRBJ2-5, with a weak D call TRBD1 (6 bases). The CDR3 has 16 residues. Germline CDR1 SGHRS, CDR2 YFSETQ. V lost 0 bases and J 2 bases, leaving 14 bases between the germline ends. CDR3 sequence reads: CASSLGAQGSQETQYF. The CDR3 DNA is TGCGCCAGCAGCTTGGGGGCCCAGGGGTCTCAAGAGACCCAGTACTTC.

The J gene is TRBJ1-2, the V gene TRBV5-1, with 7 bases lining up with TRBD1. Germline assignment: CDR1 SGHRS and CDR2 YFSETQ. CDR3 size: 13 residues. J lost 13 bases, V lost 0 bases, and 9 bases had no gene match. The CDR3 here is CASSLADRDSPTF. Here the CDR3 DNA reads TGCGCCAGCAGCTTGGCCGACCGGGACAGTCCCACCTTC.

This sequence joins TRBV5-1 and TRBJ2-7, with TRBD2 matching 11 bases. V lost 0 bases to trimming and J lost 4 bases; unmatched junction nucleotides: 3. Per the germline V gene, CDR1 is SGHRS and CDR2 is YFSETQ. This CDR3 is built from 15 residues. The CDR3 nucleotides are TGCGCCAGCAGCTTGGTTGCTAGCGGGAGGTACGAGCAGTACTTC. It yields the protein CASSLVASGRYEQYF.

The chain carries TRBV10-3 and TRBJ2-7, with 8 bases lining up with TRBD2. CDR3 length: 13 residues. Germline lookup yields CDR1 ENHRY and CDR2 SYGVKD. Germline trimming cut 3 bases from V and 4 bases from J; bases unmatched to any gene: 2. Here the CDR3 DNA reads TGTGCCATCAGTGACAGCGGGAGATACGAGCAGTACTTC. This gives the protein CAISDSGRYEQYF.

The chain joins TRBV27 to TRBJ1-2, with TRBD1 matching over 8 bases. V shed 8 bases and J 3 bases; nucleotides not matched to a gene: 5. The CDR3 covers 13 residues. CDR1 MNHEY and CDR2 SMNVEV come from the germline V gene (reference sequence). This chain's CDR3 is CASGVTGDYGYTF. CDR3 DNA sequence: TGTGCCAGCGGGGTGACAGGGGACTATGGCTACACCTTC.

The chain carries TRBV7-3 and TRBJ2-3; 10 nucleotides agree with TRBD2. V trimming: 5 bases; J trimming: 4 bases; junction bases outside the gene matches: 6. Germline V lookup: CDR1 SGHTA, CDR2 FQGTGA. The CDR3 is 15 residues long. The CDR3: CASSPRGTSADTQYF. CDR3 sequence (DNA): TGTGCCAGCAGCCCAAGGGGGACTAGCGCAGATACGCAGTATTTT.

The gene calls are TRBV28 and TRBJ1-1; 9 nucleotides agree with TRBD1. J was trimmed by 3 bases and V by 6 bases; bases with no gene match: 8. The germline V gene encodes CDR1 MDHEN and CDR2 SYDVKM. The CDR3 loop spans 15 amino acids. The CDR3 region has the DNA TGTGCCAGCAGGACGGCCGGGACAGGGCACACTGAAGCTTTCTTT. Its translation is CASRTAGTGHTEAFF.

J is TRBJ2-3 and V is TRBV28; 9 bases map to TRBD2. V shed 5 bases, J shed 7 bases, and the junction held 7 bases outside the gene matches. CDR1 and CDR2 from the germline V gene are MDHEN and SYDVKM. The CDR3 extends over 14 amino acids. CDR3 protein: CASSLGLAKYTQYF. The CDR3 DNA sequence: TGTGCCAGCAGTCTAGGACTAGCGAAGTATACGCAGTATTTT.

The rearrangement uses TRBV5-1 and TRBJ2-5; maybe TRBD2 (6 bases). In germline, CDR1 is SGHRS, CDR2 YFSETQ. This CDR3 is 16 amino acids long. V lost 4 bases, J lost 2 bases, and 18 bases lay in between. DNA for the CDR3: TGCGCCAGCAGCGTCTACAGGAGGAGGGTTCAAGAGACCCAGTACTTC. Translated: CASSVYRRRVQETQYF.

The chain employs TRBV29-1 and TRBJ2-7; 12 bases match TRBD2. Trimming took 6 bases from V and 0 from J; bases not matched to a gene: 9. Germline V lookup: CDR1 SQVTM, CDR2 ANQGSEA. This CDR3 has 16 residues. CDR3 region: CSVGRTSGASSYEQYF. CDR3 bases: TGCAGCGTCGGAAGGACTAGCGGGGCGAGCTCCTACGAGCAGTACTTC.

The sample holds a few counts of this clone. The chain has TRBV27 and TRBJ1-5; D is unresolved. This CDR3 spans 13 amino acids. Trimming shortened V by 2 bases and J by 6 bases, and 8 bases separated the two germline ends. CDR1 and CDR2 (germline): MNHEY, SMNVEV (reference sequence). The CDR3 DNA reads as TGTGCCAGCAGTTTAAAGGTGTCTCAGCCCCAGCATTTT. It codes for CASSLKVSQPQHF.

The chain joins TRBV29-1 to TRBJ1-1; D not certain. The germline gives CDR1 SQVTM, CDR2 ANQGSEA. The CDR3 is made up of 12 amino acids. Trimming pared 5 bases from V and 0 bases from J, leaving 7 bases between. This chain's CDR3 is CSVKGVNTEAFF. The CDR3 bases are TGCAGCGTTAAGGGCGTGAACACTGAAGCTTTCTTT.

The chain's CDR3 is CASSNVARSYEQYF. The CDR3 region has the DNA TGCGCCAGCAGCAACGTTGCACGGTCCTACGAGCAGTACTTC. The chain couples TRBV4-1 to TRBJ2-7; D uncertain. Germline V CDR1 and CDR2: MGHRA, YSYEKL. The CDR3 length is 14 residues. Trimming shortened V by 5 bases and J by 1 base, and 12 bases separated the two germline ends.

The chain is built from TRBV29-1 and TRBJ1-2; 8 positions agree with TRBD1. V shed 3 bases, J shed 13 bases, and the junction held 7 bases outside the gene matches. The germline V gene encodes CDR1 SQVTM and CDR2 ANQGSEA. This CDR3 is built from 11 residues. This CDR3 reads CSVESGTGLTF. The CDR3 nucleotides are TGCAGCGTTGAGTCGGGGACAGGTCTCACCTTC.